This T cell receptor (beta chain) was sequenced for a study of CXCR3-negative and CXCR3-positive naive CD8 T cells. Carrying UMI labels, the TRB cDNA libraries were prepared through 5' RACE. TCRdb reprocessed the 5' RACE reads and stores each CDR3 protein as one record, lacking DNA. The table gives tens of thousands of distinct CDR3 sequences; the top ten clones make up approximately 1% of it. Germline-derived CDR1 and CDR2 are SGHVS and FNYEAQ. The CDR3 contains 15 residues. This clonotype originated in a human donor in good health. Some clones in this sample may be carry-over from other donors' samples. The sample consisted of naive CXCR3- CD8+ T cells from blood. Subset noted: CD45RO-CCR7+CD27+CD95- naive CD8+ T cells lacking CXCR3 (TNR3-). The chain is built from TRBV7-6 and TRBJ2-7; TCRdb returns TRBD1, unconfirmable since there is no DNA. The CDR3 region is CASSLGLGQSHEQYF.